This TCR beta chain was found in a study of T cells in Graves' hyperthyroidism and ophthalmopathy. Study-level findings and limits: Prediction of ophthalmopathy progression came a median about 6 months pre-onset.

This clonotype turned up a few times. Its antigen is as yet unknown. CDR1 and CDR2 from the germline V gene are MNHEY and SMNVEV (reference sequence). The V end lost 5 bases, the J end lost 0 bases, and 13 bases lay between the germline ends. CDR3 length: 16 residues. What was amplified from RNA transcripts were TCR beta CDR3 regions. The HTBI primer set drove a first-round RT-PCR of the TCR CDR3. TCRdb used MiXCR to reprocess the multiplex PCR reads, holding one entry per CDR3 protein. Among 400,000 or so distinct CDR3 sequences listed, over 13% were seen once. This sequence joins TRBV27 and TRBJ2-2; no clear D gene. Sample: blood. The TCR originated in a middle-aged man with Graves' ophthalmopathy. The chain's CDR3 is CASSGSEAPNTGELFF. For the CDR3, the DNA is TGTGCCAGCAGTGGAAGCGAAGCCCCGAACACCGGGGAGCTGTTTTTT.